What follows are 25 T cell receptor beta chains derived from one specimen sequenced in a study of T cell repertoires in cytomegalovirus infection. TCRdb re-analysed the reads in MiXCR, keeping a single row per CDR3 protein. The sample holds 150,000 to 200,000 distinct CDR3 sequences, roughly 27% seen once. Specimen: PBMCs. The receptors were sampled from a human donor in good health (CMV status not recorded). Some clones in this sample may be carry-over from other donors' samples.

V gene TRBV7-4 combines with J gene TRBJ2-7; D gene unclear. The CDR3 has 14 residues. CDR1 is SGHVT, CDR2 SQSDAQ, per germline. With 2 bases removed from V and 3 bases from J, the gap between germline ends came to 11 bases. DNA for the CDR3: TGTGCCAGCAGCTTAAATAACCGTGACTACGAGCAGTACTTC. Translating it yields CASSLNNRDYEQYF.

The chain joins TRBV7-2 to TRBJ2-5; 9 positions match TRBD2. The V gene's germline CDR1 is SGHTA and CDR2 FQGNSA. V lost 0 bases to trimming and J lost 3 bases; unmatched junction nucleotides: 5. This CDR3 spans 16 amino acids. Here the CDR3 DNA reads TGTGCCAGCAGCTTAGCGCTGACTAGCGGCGAAGAGACCCAGTACTTC. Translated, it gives CASSLALTSGEETQYF.

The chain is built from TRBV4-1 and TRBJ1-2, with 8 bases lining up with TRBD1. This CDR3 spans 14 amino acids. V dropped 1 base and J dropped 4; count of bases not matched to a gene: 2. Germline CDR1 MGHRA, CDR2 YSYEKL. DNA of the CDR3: TGCGCCAGCAGCCAAGTTCAGGGGGCCTATGGCTACACCTTC. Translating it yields CASSQVQGAYGYTF.

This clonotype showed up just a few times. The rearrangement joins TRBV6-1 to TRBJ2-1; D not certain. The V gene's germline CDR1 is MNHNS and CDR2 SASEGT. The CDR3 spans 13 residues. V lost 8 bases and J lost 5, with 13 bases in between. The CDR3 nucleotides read TGTGCCAGCGGTGGTTCGCTAAACAATGAGCAGTTCTTC. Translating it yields CASGGSLNNEQFF.

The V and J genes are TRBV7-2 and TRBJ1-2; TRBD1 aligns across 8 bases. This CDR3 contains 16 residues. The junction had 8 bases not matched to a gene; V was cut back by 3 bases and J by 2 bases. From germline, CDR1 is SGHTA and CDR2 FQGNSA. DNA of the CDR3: TGTGCCAGCAGCTTTACCGGGACAGGCCCCAACTATGGCTACACCTTC. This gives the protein CASSFTGTGPNYGYTF.

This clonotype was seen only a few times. The CDR3 region has the DNA TGTGCCAGCAGTCCCGACACCCCAGGGGGCGACTATGGCTACACCTTC. Its translation: CASSPDTPGGDYGYTF. The chain carries TRBV7-2 and TRBJ1-2; 8 nucleotides agree with TRBD1. V shed 6 bases and J 3 bases; nucleotides not matched to a gene: 12. Germline V lookup: CDR1 SGHTA, CDR2 FQGNSA. The CDR3 runs 16 residues.

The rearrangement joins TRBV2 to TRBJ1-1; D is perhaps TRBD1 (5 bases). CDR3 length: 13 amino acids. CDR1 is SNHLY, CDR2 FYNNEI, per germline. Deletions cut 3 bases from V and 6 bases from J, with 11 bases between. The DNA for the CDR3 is TGTGCCAGCAGTGAGGGGGGAGTCGCTGAAGCTTTCTTT. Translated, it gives CASSEGGVAEAFF.

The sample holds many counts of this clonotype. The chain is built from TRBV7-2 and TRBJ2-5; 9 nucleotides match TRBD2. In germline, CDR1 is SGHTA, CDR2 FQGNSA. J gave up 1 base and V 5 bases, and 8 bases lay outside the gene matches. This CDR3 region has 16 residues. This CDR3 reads CASSGSTSGPQETQYF. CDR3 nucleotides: TGTGCCAGCAGCGGGTCTACTAGCGGGCCCCAAGAGACCCAGTACTTC. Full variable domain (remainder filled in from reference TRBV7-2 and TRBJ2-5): GAGVSQSPSNKVTEKGKDVELRCDPISGHTALYWYRQSLGQGLEFLIYFQGNSAPDKSGLPSDRFSAERTGGSVSTLTIQRTQQEDSAVYLCASSGSTSGPQETQYFGPGTRLLVL.

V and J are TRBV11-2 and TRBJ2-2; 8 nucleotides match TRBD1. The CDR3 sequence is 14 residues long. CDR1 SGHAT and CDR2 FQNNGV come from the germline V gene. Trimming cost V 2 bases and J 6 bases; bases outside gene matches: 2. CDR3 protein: CASSLLQGAGELFF. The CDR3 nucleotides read TGTGCCAGCAGCTTACTACAGGGGGCCGGGGAGCTGTTTTTT.

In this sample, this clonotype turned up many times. The CDR3 region has the DNA TGTGCCAGCAGCTCGGGCCGTGGAGCGGGGGGCAATGAGCAGTTCTTC. It yields the protein CASSSGRGAGGNEQFF. The genes are TRBV7-3 and TRBJ2-1, with 9 bases matching TRBD2. The CDR3 spans 16 residues. CDR1 is SGHTA, CDR2 FQGTGA, per germline. The J segment lost 6 bases and the V segment lost 4 bases, leaving 10 bases of the junction unmatched.

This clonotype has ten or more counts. CDR3 amino acids: CASSLVADQETQYF. Here the CDR3 DNA reads TGTGCCAGCAGCTTAGTGGCAGACCAAGAGACCCAGTACTTC. The chain employs TRBV7-2 and TRBJ2-5; no definite D call. Germline V gives CDR1 SGHTA, CDR2 FQGNSA. There are 14 residues in the CDR3. V was pared by 1 base and J by 0 bases, with 6 bases between.

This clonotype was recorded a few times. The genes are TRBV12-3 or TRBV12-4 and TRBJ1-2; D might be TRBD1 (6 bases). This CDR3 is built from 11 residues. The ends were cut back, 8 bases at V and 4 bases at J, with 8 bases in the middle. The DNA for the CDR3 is TGTGCCAGCGAGGGGGTCTATGGCTACACCTTC. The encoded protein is CASEGVYGYTF.

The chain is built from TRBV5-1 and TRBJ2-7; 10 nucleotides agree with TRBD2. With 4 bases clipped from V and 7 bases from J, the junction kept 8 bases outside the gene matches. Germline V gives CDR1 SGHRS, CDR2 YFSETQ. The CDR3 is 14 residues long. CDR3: CASSAGTSVGEQYF. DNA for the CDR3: TGCGCCAGCAGCGCCGGGACTAGCGTGGGGGAGCAGTACTTC.

CDR3 in DNA: TGTGCCAGCAGCCCTGGGACAGGGGAAGGAAGCTATGGCTACACCTTC. Its translation is CASSPGTGEGSYGYTF. This chain joins TRBV5-4 and TRBJ1-2, with TRBD1 identical over 10 bases. Germline V CDR1 and CDR2: SGHNT, YYREEE (reference sequence). V lost 4 bases and J lost 4; bases outside the gene matches: 10. There are 16 residues in the CDR3.

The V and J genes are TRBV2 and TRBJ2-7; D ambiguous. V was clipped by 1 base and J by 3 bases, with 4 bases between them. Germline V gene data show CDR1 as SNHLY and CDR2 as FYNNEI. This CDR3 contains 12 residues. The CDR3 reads CASSEGLYEQYF. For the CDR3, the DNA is TGTGCCAGCAGTGAAGGCCTCTACGAGCAGTACTTC.

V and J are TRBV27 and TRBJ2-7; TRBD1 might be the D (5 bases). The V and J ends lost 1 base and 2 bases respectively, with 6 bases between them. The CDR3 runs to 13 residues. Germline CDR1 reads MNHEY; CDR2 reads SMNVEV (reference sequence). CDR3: CASSLYRTYEQYF. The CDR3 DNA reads TGTGCCAGCAGTTTATACAGGACCTACGAGCAGTACTTC.

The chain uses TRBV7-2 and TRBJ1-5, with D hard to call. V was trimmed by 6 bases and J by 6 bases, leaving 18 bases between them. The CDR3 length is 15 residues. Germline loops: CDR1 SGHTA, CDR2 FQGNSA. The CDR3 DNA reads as TGTGCCAGCAGTGAGCTCCTGTCCGGAAGTCAGCCCCAGCATTTT. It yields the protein CASSELLSGSQPQHF.

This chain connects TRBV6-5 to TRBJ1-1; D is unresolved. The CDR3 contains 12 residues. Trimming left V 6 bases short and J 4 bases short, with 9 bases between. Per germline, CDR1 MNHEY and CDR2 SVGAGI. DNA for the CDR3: TGTGCCAGCAGGGTCGGACCCACTGAAGCTTTCTTT. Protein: CASRVGPTEAFF.

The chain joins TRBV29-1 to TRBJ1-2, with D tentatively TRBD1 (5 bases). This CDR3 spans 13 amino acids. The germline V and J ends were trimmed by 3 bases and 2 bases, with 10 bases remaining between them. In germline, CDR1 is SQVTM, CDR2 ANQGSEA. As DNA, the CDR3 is TGCAGCGTTGAGAGGGGTGGAAACTATGGCTACACCTTC. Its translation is CSVERGGNYGYTF.

The CDR3 loop reads CASSYLTGGIGTEAFF. In DNA, the CDR3 is TGTGCCAGCAGTTACTTGACAGGGGGGATCGGCACTGAAGCTTTCTTT. The V call is TRBV6-5, the J call TRBJ1-1, with 9 positions matching TRBD1. Germline lookup yields CDR1 MNHEY and CDR2 SVGAGI. This CDR3 contains 16 residues. J was trimmed by 4 bases and V by 1 base; bases with no gene match: 7.

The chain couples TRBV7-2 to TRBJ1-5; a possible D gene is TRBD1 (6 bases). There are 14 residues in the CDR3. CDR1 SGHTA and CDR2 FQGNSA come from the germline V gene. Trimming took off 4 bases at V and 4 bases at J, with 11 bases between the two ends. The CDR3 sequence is CASSSRGVNQPQHF. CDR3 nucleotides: TGTGCCAGCAGCTCCAGGGGCGTTAATCAGCCCCAGCATTTT. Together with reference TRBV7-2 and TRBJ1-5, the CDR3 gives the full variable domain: GAGVSQSPSNKVTEKGKDVELRCDPISGHTALYWYRQSLGQGLEFLIYFQGNSAPDKSGLPSDRFSAERTGGSVSTLTIQRTQQEDSAVYLCASSSRGVNQPQHFGDGTRLSIL.

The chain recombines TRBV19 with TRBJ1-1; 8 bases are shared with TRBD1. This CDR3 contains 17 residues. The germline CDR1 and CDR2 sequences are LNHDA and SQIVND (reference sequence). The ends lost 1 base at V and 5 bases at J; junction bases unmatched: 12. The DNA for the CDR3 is TGTGCCAGTAGTATAGGGACAGGGTCTGGGGAATTGACTGAAGCTTTCTTT. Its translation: CASSIGTGSGELTEAFF.

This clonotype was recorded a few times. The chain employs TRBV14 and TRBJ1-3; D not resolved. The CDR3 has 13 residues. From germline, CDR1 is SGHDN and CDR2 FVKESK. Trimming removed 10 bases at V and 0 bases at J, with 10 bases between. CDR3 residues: CATGWSSGNTIYF. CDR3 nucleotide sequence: TGTGCCACCGGGTGGAGCTCTGGAAACACCATATATTTT.

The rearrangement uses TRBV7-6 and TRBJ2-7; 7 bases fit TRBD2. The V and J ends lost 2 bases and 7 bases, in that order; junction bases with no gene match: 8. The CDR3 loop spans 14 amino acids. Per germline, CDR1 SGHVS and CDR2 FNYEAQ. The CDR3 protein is CASSLKRTSNEQYF. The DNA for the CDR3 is TGTGCCAGCAGCTTAAAGCGGACTAGTAATGAGCAGTACTTC.

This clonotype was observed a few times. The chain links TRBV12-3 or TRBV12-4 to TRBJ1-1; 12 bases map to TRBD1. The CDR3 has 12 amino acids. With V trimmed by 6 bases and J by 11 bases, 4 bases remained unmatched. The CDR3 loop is CASSRDRGPAFF. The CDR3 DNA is TGTGCCAGCAGCCGGGACAGGGGGCCGGCTTTCTTT.